These 10 T cell receptor beta chains originate from one sample sequenced in a study of blood T cell repertoires in COVID-19. Assay: immunoSEQ multiplex PCR; the TCRdb copy retains only in-frame clones and omits some. The sample has roughly 200,000 clones, approximately 83% seen once. The sequenced material came from peripheral blood. Receptors were obtained from a human donor with active or convalescent COVID-19. The donor label of this sample is uncertain.

The sample holds one count of this clone. The chain is built from TRBV6-5 and TRBJ2-7, with 9 positions matching TRBD1. The V gene's germline CDR1 is MNHEY and CDR2 SVGAGI. This CDR3 contains 15 residues. The J segment lost 6 bases and the V segment lost 5 bases, leaving 11 bases of the junction unmatched. CDR3 residues: CASSPSGQGISEQYF. The CDR3, as DNA: TGTGCCAGCAGTCCAAGTGGACAGGGGATCTCCGAGCAGTACTTC.

This sequence joins TRBV6-2 or TRBV6-3 and TRBJ2-7, with TRBD1 identical over 10 bases. This CDR3 is built from 15 residues. V was clipped by 5 bases and J by 2 bases; unmatched bases: 6. Germline CDR1 reads MNHEY; CDR2 reads SVGEGT. The DNA for the CDR3 is TGTGCCAGCAGTCCCCGGGACAGGGGCCCCTACGAGCAGTACTTC. Protein sequence: CASSPRDRGPYEQYF.

J is TRBJ1-2 and V is TRBV7-9, with D unclear. The germline gives CDR1 SEHNR, CDR2 FQNEAQ (reference sequence). The CDR3 is 17 residues long. Between the trimmed V and J ends, which lost 1 base and 2 bases, there was a span of 17 bases. CDR3 region: CASSLEGRGRRNYGYTF. DNA of the CDR3: TGTGCCAGCAGCTTAGAGGGTAGAGGGCGGAGGAACTATGGCTACACCTTC.

The V call is TRBV5-6, the J call TRBJ1-6; no clear D gene. Germline assignment: CDR1 SGHDT and CDR2 YYEEEE. Trimming removed 4 bases at V and 7 bases at J, with 9 bases between. The CDR3 has 13 residues. The CDR3, as DNA: TGTGCCAGCAGCGTCCTAGTAAATTCACCCCTCCACTTT. Its protein product is CASSVLVNSPLHF.

This clone was counted once. One junction end does not reproduce the germline sequence, and a read error may be involved. The chain employs TRBV18 and TRBJ1-3; 9 bases are a match to TRBD1. Per germline, CDR1 KGHSH and CDR2 LQKENI. The CDR3 length is 13 residues. CDR3 in DNA: TGTGCCAGCTTTCCGGAACCGGGACAGGGTTATCATTTT. Protein sequence: CASFPEPGQGYHF.

The chain recombines TRBV6-4 with TRBJ1-1; D might be TRBD1 (6 bases). CDR1 MRHNA and CDR2 SNTAGT come from the germline V gene. V was pared by 8 bases and J by 0 bases, with 10 bases between. The CDR3 extends over 13 amino acids. The CDR3 sequence is CASGQTMNTEAFF. CDR3 coding DNA: TGTGCCAGCGGACAGACGATGAACACTGAAGCTTTCTTT.

This clone is a singleton in its sample. The V call is TRBV5-4, the J call TRBJ2-7; TRBD2 aligns across 7 bases. This CDR3 region has 15 residues. J lost 5 bases, V lost 4 bases, and 12 bases had no gene match. From germline, CDR1 is SGHNT and CDR2 YYREEE (reference sequence). The CDR3 here is CASSAGGTTLNEQYF. The CDR3 DNA is TGTGCCAGCAGCGCCGGCGGGACTACACTAAACGAGCAGTACTTC.

The chain is built from TRBV15 and TRBJ1-3; D gene uncertain. The V gene's germline CDR1 is LNHNV and CDR2 YYDKDF (reference sequence). V lost 0 bases, J lost 0 bases, and 9 bases lay in between. There are 16 residues in the CDR3. The CDR3 DNA is TGTGCCACCAGCAGAGATCCGGTCGGCTCTGGAAACACCATATATTTT. It yields the protein CATSRDPVGSGNTIYF. Drawing the rest from reference TRBV15 and TRBJ1-3, the complete variable domain is DAMVIQNPRYQVTQFGKPVTLSCSQTLNHNVMYWYQQKSSQAPKLLFHYYDKDFNNEADTPDNFQSRRPNTSFCFLDIRSPGLGDTAMYLCATSRDPVGSGNTIYFGEGSWLTVV.

The V gene is TRBV9, the J gene TRBJ1-1; TRBD1 is a possible D gene (5 bases). Germline CDR1 SGDLS, CDR2 YYNGEE. The CDR3 sequence is 13 residues long. Trimming removed 6 bases from V and 1 base from J, with 10 bases in between. CDR3 bases: TGTGCCAGCAACGGCGGGGGGAACACTGAAGCTTTCTTT. Protein: CASNGGGNTEAFF.

V gene TRBV12-3 or TRBV12-4 combines with J gene TRBJ2-7, with D tentatively TRBD2 (5 bases). The CDR3 runs to 12 residues. The V and J ends lost 3 bases and 6 bases respectively, with 9 bases between them. This chain's CDR3 is CASSFMGSEQYF. The DNA for the CDR3 is TGTGCCAGCAGTTTCATGGGGAGCGAGCAGTACTTC.